Each of the 14 T cell receptor beta chains below was sequenced from the same sample in a study of blood T cell repertoires in COVID-19. Data came from immunoSEQ multiplex PCR; TCRdb stores just in-frame clones and leaves some out. The data show around 160,000 clones, 81% seen once. The material sequenced was peripheral blood. These receptors all stem from a human donor with acute or convalescent COVID-19. The donor label of this sample is uncertain.

This clone is a singleton in its sample. Written as DNA, the CDR3 is TGCGCCAGCAGCCAAGGTGCGGGTCGGGGAGGCTATGGCTACACCTTC. Translating gives CASSQGAGRGGYGYTF. The chain couples TRBV4-1 to TRBJ1-2; D is ambiguous. V lost 1 base and J lost 4, with 16 bases in between. The CDR3 spans 16 residues. Germline CDR1 reads MGHRA; CDR2 reads YSYEKL.

This chain joins TRBV5-1 and TRBJ2-7; TRBD2 matches at 11 bases. The J segment lost 2 bases and the V segment lost 2 bases, leaving 12 bases of the junction unmatched. Germline V gene data show CDR1 as SGHRS and CDR2 as YFSETQ. The CDR3 runs to 18 residues. The CDR3: CASSFLPLTSGTPYEQYF. CDR3 sequence (DNA): TGCGCCAGCAGCTTCCTCCCTCTGACTAGCGGGACCCCCTACGAGCAGTACTTC.

This chain uses TRBV5-1 with TRBJ2-2; 9 nucleotides match TRBD2. Germline CDR1 is SGHRS and CDR2 is YFSETQ. J was trimmed by 6 bases and V by 3 bases; bases with no gene match: 3. The CDR3 consists of 14 residues. As DNA, the CDR3 is TGCGCCAGCAGCTCAGGCGGGGGGGCCGGGGAGCTGTTTTTT. It translates to CASSSGGGAGELFF.

The gene calls are TRBV11-2 and TRBJ2-2; TRBD2 matches at 9 bases. CDR3 length: 17 residues. From germline, CDR1 is SGHAT and CDR2 FQNNGV. The J segment lost 0 bases and the V segment lost 1 base, leaving 3 bases of the junction unmatched. CDR3 sequence (DNA): TGTGCCAGCAGCTTAGTTAGCGGGGGCCCGAACACCGGGGAGCTGTTTTTT. This codes for CASSLVSGGPNTGELFF.

The genes are TRBV20-1 and TRBJ1-2; possibly TRBD1 for D (5 bases). CDR3 length: 10 residues. Germline assignment: CDR1 DFQATT and CDR2 SNEGSKA (reference sequence). Trimming shortened V by 7 bases and J by 10 bases, and 13 bases separated the two germline ends. CDR3 in amino acids: CSGGVTAYTF. The CDR3, as DNA: TGCAGTGGGGGGGTCACGGCCTACACCTTC.

This chain connects TRBV2 to TRBJ1-3, with 8 bases lining up with TRBD1. J gave up 4 bases and V 6 bases, and 5 bases lay outside the gene matches. Germline V gene data show CDR1 as SNHLY and CDR2 as FYNNEI. The CDR3 has 14 residues. This chain's CDR3 is CASSGQGPGNTIYF. In nucleotides, the CDR3 is TGTGCCAGCAGCGGACAGGGCCCGGGAAACACCATATATTTT.

The chain employs TRBV9 and TRBJ1-1, with TRBD1 as a possible D gene (6 bases). The germline CDR1 and CDR2 sequences are SGDLS and YYNGEE. V was shortened by 4 bases and J by 4 bases, with 14 bases between the two germline ends. There are 14 residues in the CDR3. The CDR3: CASSFTGLSTEAFF. CDR3 nucleotides: TGTGCCAGCAGCTTTACAGGGTTGAGCACTGAAGCTTTCTTT.

This chain links TRBV30 with TRBJ2-1; 10 bases align to TRBD2. CDR1 and CDR2 from the germline V gene are GTSNPN and SVGIG (reference sequence). The CDR3 loop spans 14 amino acids. With V trimmed by 4 bases and J by 10 bases, 10 bases remained unmatched. The CDR3 coding sequence is TGTGCCTGGACCCCGCTAGCGGGGGACAGAGAGCAGTTCTTC. The encoded protein is CAWTPLAGDREQFF.

CDR3 amino acids: CAWRVLRGRNTEAFF. The CDR3 DNA reads TGTGCCTGGAGGGTTCTCAGGGGGCGGAACACTGAAGCTTTCTTT. V usage is TRBV30 and J usage is TRBJ1-1; 8 bases are a match to TRBD1. This CDR3 has 15 amino acids. From germline, CDR1 is GTSNPN and CDR2 SVGIG (reference sequence). V dropped 3 bases and J dropped 1; count of bases not matched to a gene: 7.

The chain combines TRBV7-8 with TRBJ1-6; perhaps TRBD1 as D (5 bases). V was cut by 5 bases and J by 8 bases, with 13 bases left in between. Germline CDR1 and CDR2: SGHVS and FQNEAQ. There are 14 residues in the CDR3. The CDR3 sequence: CASSMRDAHSPLHF. The CDR3, as DNA: TGTGCCAGCAGCATGCGGGACGCCCATTCACCCCTCCACTTT.

The rearrangement links TRBV6-5 to TRBJ1-1; TRBD1 aligns across 11 bases. Unmatched junction bases numbered 4, after V lost 6 bases and J lost 4 bases. Germline V gene sequence: CDR1 MNHEY, CDR2 SVGAGI. The CDR3 covers 14 residues. The CDR3 DNA follows: TGTGCCAGCAGGGACAGGGGGCCGGGCACTGAAGCTTTCTTT. Translating it yields CASRDRGPGTEAFF.

This clone was detected only once. This chain uses TRBV4-1 with TRBJ1-3, with a possible D match to TRBD1 (6 bases). V was pared by 0 bases and J by 0 bases, with 15 bases between. Germline assignment: CDR1 MGHRA and CDR2 YSYEKL. The CDR3 covers 18 residues. Here the CDR3 DNA reads TGCGCCAGCAGCCAAGATGGGCAGGGGTCGTTCTCTGGAAACACCATATATTTT. This gives the protein CASSQDGQGSFSGNTIYF.

The CDR3 DNA is TGTGCCAGCAGCTCGCCGGACAGGGGTTTTTACGGCTACACCTTC. Protein sequence: CASSSPDRGFYGYTF. This sequence joins TRBV7-9 and TRBJ1-2, with 9 positions matching TRBD1. This CDR3 has 15 amino acids. In germline, CDR1 is SEHNR, CDR2 FQNEAQ (reference sequence). V shed 4 bases, J shed 8 bases, and the junction held 11 bases outside the gene matches.

The J gene is TRBJ1-2, the V gene TRBV3-1 (or the pseudogene TRBV3-2); D gene unclear. From germline, CDR1 is LGHDT and CDR2 YNNKEL (reference sequence). The CDR3 totals 16 residues. V lost 4 bases and J lost 13, with 28 bases in between. The CDR3, as DNA: TGTGCCAGCAGCCGGGGTCCGGGGTTACAAGTCCCGGGGTTCACCTTC. Its protein product is CASSRGPGLQVPGFTF.